A selection of T cell receptor beta chains follows, all from one sample in a study of T cell responses to AZD1222 COVID-19 vaccine. Measured with immunoSEQ multiplex PCR; TCRdb has only the in-frame clones, and not every one. In the table there are 95,000 to 100,000 clones, about 82% of which are singletons. The sample in question was peripheral blood, obtained on day 0 of AZD1222 vaccination. All receptors come from an adult in good health. The CDR3 runs from the conserved cysteine through the conserved F or W. A D gene is named only where the DNA matches it firmly. Clone size appears in some rows only: once, few, many, or a class for an expanded clone.

d_call	j_call	clone_size	v_call	cdr3_aa	cdr3_nt
.	TRBJ2-1	.	TRBV7-2	CASSLNPQSGYNEQFF	TGTGCCAGCAGCTTAAATCCGCAGAGCGGCTACAATGAGCAGTTCTTC
.	TRBJ2-7	.	TRBV29-1	CSVVGNEQYF	TGCAGCGTTGTCGGGAACGAGCAGTACTTC
TRBD1	TRBJ2-1	.	TRBV3-1/TRBV3-2	CASSQDPGQVYNEQFF	TGTGCCAGCAGCCAAGATCCCGGACAGGTCTACAATGAGCAGTTCTTC
.	TRBJ2-3	few	TRBV9	CASSPSFILATKTDTQYF	TGTGCCAGCAGCCCATCCTTTATACTAGCCACGAAGACAGATACGCAGTATTTT
TRBD2	TRBJ2-7	.	TRBV19	CASSPGLAGVFAYEQYF	TGTGCCAGTAGTCCGGGACTAGCGGGAGTTTTTGCCTACGAGCAGTACTTC
TRBD2	TRBJ2-7	.	TRBV11-3	CASSPLAGGGEQYF	TGTGCCAGCAGCCCGCTAGCGGGAGGTGGCGAGCAGTACTTC
TRBD1	TRBJ2-1	once	TRBV5-1	CASSPMTGGNEQFF	TGCGCCAGCAGCCCAATGACAGGGGGGAATGAGCAGTTCTTC
TRBD1	TRBJ2-7	.	TRBV12-3/TRBV12-4	CASSQMDRYEQYF	TGTGCCAGCAGTCAAATGGACAGGTACGAGCAGTACTTC
.	TRBJ2-7	once	TRBV11-2	CASSPLLGTGYEQYF	TGTGCCAGCAGCCCACTACTCGGGACTGGCTACGAGCAGTACTTC
.	TRBJ1-4	.	TRBV5-3	CARSLWPRPATNEKLFF	TGTGCCAGAAGCTTGTGGCCCAGGCCGGCAACTAATGAAAAACTGTTTTTT
.	TRBJ1-3	.	TRBV7-2	CASSQGGLGNTIYF	TGTGCCAGCAGCCAAGGGGGACTCGGAAACACCATATATTTT
.	TRBJ2-1	.	TRBV15	CATSRGGGVGPNEQFF	TGTGCCACCAGCAGAGGCGGGGGCGTGGGTCCCAATGAGCAGTTCTTC
TRBD1	TRBJ1-5	.	TRBV28	CASSLHQGASQPQHF	TGTGCCAGCAGTCTACATCAGGGGGCGAGTCAGCCCCAGCATTTT
.	TRBJ2-3	few	TRBV27	CASSLSLRSNTQYF	TGTGCCAGCAGTTTATCGTTACGCTCAAATACGCAGTATTTT
.	TRBJ2-7	.	TRBV24-1	CATSDLIVPLAEQYF	TGTGCCACCAGTGATTTGATCGTACCTCTCGCCGAGCAGTACTTC
TRBD1	TRBJ2-1	.	TRBV5-4	CASSPGTDNNEQFF	TGTGCCAGCAGCCCCGGGACAGATAACAATGAGCAGTTCTTC
.	TRBJ2-7	few	TRBV5-1	CASSLGGREQYF	TGCGCCAGCAGCTTAGGGGGTCGCGAGCAGTACTTC
TRBD1	TRBJ1-4	.	TRBV12-3/TRBV12-4	CASSPSDREKLFF	TGTGCCAGCAGTCCTTCGGACAGGGAAAAACTGTTTTTT
.	TRBJ1-6	.	TRBV28	CASSLRRGGNSPLHF	TGTGCCAGCAGTTTGAGGAGGGGAGGGAATTCACCCCTCCACTTT
TRBD2	TRBJ2-3	.	TRBV28	CASIKSGRERDTQYF	TGTGCCAGCATAAAGAGCGGGAGGGAGAGGGATACGCAGTATTTT
.	TRBJ1-1	.	TRBV18	CASSDNVEGLAFF	TGTGCCAGCTCAGATAACGTTGAGGGACTAGCTTTCTTT
.	TRBJ1-1	once	TRBV3-1/TRBV3-2	CASSQLTKFNTEAFF	TGTGCCAGCAGCCAATTAACCAAGTTCAACACTGAAGCTTTCTTT
.	TRBJ2-3	.	TRBV30	CAWSIGDTQYF	TGTGCCTGGAGCATTGGGGATACGCAGTATTTT
.	TRBJ1-1	.	TRBV30	CAWSVVQGGAAFF	TGTGCCTGGAGTGTGGTACAGGGTGGGGCAGCTTTCTTT
TRBD1	TRBJ2-4	.	TRBV5-6	CASSWTGGEPKNIQYF	TGTGCCAGCAGCTGGACAGGGGGTGAACCCAAAAACATTCAGTACTTC
.	TRBJ2-3	.	TRBV7-2	CASSLGASTDTQYF	TGTGCCAGCAGCTTGGGAGCGAGCACAGATACGCAGTATTTT
.	TRBJ1-1	.	TRBV6-5	CASSYSTGWGAEAFF	TGTGCCAGCAGTTACTCGACGGGGTGGGGCGCTGAAGCTTTCTTT
TRBD2	TRBJ2-5	.	TRBV18	CASSPLNGLLAVEETQYF	TGTGCCAGCTCACCACTAAACGGGCTACTAGCGGTTGAAGAGACCCAGTACTTC
TRBD1	TRBJ1-1	.	TRBV5-5	CASSLTGGKMNTEAFF	TGTGCCAGCAGCTTGACAGGGGGGAAAATGAACACTGAAGCTTTCTTT
TRBD2	TRBJ2-3	.	TRBV4-1	CASSQSVAGGPVTSTDTQYF	TGCGCCAGCAGCCAAAGTGTAGCGGGAGGGCCGGTTACGAGCACAGATACGCAGTATTTT
.	TRBJ2-2	.	TRBV19	CASSQGRRGPNTGELFF	TGTGCCAGTAGCCAGGGGCGGCGAGGACCGAACACCGGGGAGCTGTTTTTT
.	TRBJ1-5	once	TRBV28	CASTDAQQPQHF	TGTGCCAGCACAGACGCGCAGCAGCCCCAGCATTTT
.	TRBJ1-2	few	TRBV28	CASSLVRGWDGYTF	TGTGCCAGCAGTTTGGTCAGGGGCTGGGATGGCTACACCTTC
.	TRBJ2-1	.	TRBV7-8	CASSFSGAGFNEQFF	TGTGCCAGCAGCTTTTCAGGGGCTGGTTTCAATGAGCAGTTCTTC
TRBD1	TRBJ2-7	.	TRBV7-2	CASSLGRDRDYEQYF	TGTGCCAGCAGCTTGGGACGGGACAGGGACTACGAGCAGTACTTC
TRBD2	TRBJ2-5	.	TRBV6-2/TRBV6-3	CASSNTRTSGRGETQYF	TGTGCCAGCAGCAACACAAGGACTAGCGGGAGGGGAGAGACCCAGTACTTC
.	TRBJ1-1	many	TRBV30	CAWRGGLTEAFF	TGTGCCTGGAGGGGGGGGCTCACTGAAGCTTTCTTT
.	TRBJ1-4	.	TRBV7-9	CASSLQGIGEKLFF	TGTGCCAGCAGCTTACAGGGTATAGGGGAAAAACTGTTTTTT
.	TRBJ1-1	.	TRBV25-1	CASSGGGTEAFF	TGTGCCAGCAGCGGGGGGGGGACTGAAGCTTTCTTT
TRBD1	TRBJ1-5	few	TRBV7-9	CASSRQGPDQPQHF	TGTGCCAGCAGCCGACAGGGGCCCGATCAGCCCCAGCATTTT
.	TRBJ1-2	.	TRBV2	CASSEEAGFGYTF	TGTGCCAGCAGTGAAGAGGCAGGGTTTGGCTACACCTTC
TRBD1	TRBJ1-2	.	TRBV7-2	CASTIQGVGYTF	TGTGCCAGCACCATACAGGGGGTTGGCTACACCTTC
.	TRBJ2-3	.	TRBV4-1	CASSLYEGTDTQYF	TGCGCCAGCAGCCTGTATGAGGGGACAGATACGCAGTATTTT
TRBD1	TRBJ1-5	.	TRBV19	CASSIYGTGGPQPQHF	TGCGCCAGTAGTATCTACGGGACAGGGGGCCCTCAGCCCCAGCATTTT
.	TRBJ1-1	.	TRBV3-1/TRBV3-2	CASSGWGLEAFF	TGTGCCAGCAGCGGATGGGGGTTGGAGGCTTTCTTT
.	TRBJ1-1	.	TRBV19	CASSINPNGEAFF	TGTGCCAGTAGTATAAACCCTAACGGTGAAGCTTTCTTT